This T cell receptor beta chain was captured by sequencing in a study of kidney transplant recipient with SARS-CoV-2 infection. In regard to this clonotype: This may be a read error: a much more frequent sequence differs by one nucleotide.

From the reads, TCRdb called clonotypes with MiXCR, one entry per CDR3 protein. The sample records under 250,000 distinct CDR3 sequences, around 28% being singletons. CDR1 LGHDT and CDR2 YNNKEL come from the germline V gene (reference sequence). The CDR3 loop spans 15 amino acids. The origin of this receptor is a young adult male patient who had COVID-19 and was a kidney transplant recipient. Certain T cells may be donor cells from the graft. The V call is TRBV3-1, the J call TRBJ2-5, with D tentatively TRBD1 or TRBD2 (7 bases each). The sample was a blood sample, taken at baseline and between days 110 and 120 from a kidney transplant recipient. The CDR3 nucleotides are TGTGCCAGCAGACTCACAGGGGACTACCAAGAGGCCCAGTACTTC. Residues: CASRLTGDYQEAQYF.